These 31 T cell receptor beta chains came from one sample sequenced in a study of OX40 agonist ivuxolimab in advanced cancers. Measured with immunoSEQ multiplex PCR; TCRdb has only the in-frame clones, and not every one. The repertoire consists of around 20,000 clones, with 65% to 75% occurring once and the leading ten covering over 25%. The specimen comprised CD4+ or CD8+ T cells sorted from blood, sampled in a trial of the OX40 agonist ivuxolimab. These receptors were taken from an adult with an advanced solid tumor such as melanoma, head and neck, liver or kidney cancer.

J is TRBJ2-1 and V is TRBV7-9; D possibly corresponds to TRBD2 (7 bases). CDR3 length: 15 amino acids. Germline V gene lookup returns CDR1 SEHNR and CDR2 FQNEAQ (reference sequence). V lost 1 base, J lost 7 bases, and 14 bases lay in between. CDR3 residues: CASSLEGGARNEQFF. The CDR3, as DNA: TGTGCCAGCAGCTTAGAGGGGGGGGCAAGGAATGAGCAGTTCTTC.

This chain joins TRBV4-2 and TRBJ1-6; 8 bases line up with TRBD1. The V gene end was trimmed by 3 bases and the J gene end by 0 bases; junction bases not matched to a gene: 10. This CDR3 contains 19 residues. Per the germline V gene, CDR1 is LGHNA and CDR2 is YNFKEQ. The CDR3 loop reads CASSQGTGVSSSYNSPLHF. The CDR3, as DNA: TGTGCCAGCAGCCAGGGGACAGGCGTCTCAAGCTCCTATAATTCACCCCTCCACTTT.

This clone was recorded a few times. The chain combines TRBV10-3 with TRBJ2-3; 8 bases fit TRBD1. CDR1 and CDR2 from the germline V gene are ENHRY and SYGVKD. The V gene end was trimmed by 6 bases and the J gene end by 6 bases; junction bases not matched to a gene: 14. This CDR3 region has 16 residues. CDR3 loop: CAISPTGEPLADTQYF. The CDR3 DNA reads as TGTGCCATCAGCCCGACAGGGGAGCCACTCGCGGATACGCAGTATTTT.

J is TRBJ2-2 and V is TRBV30, with D possibly matching TRBD2 (6 bases). The V gene's germline CDR1 is GTSNPN and CDR2 SVGIG (reference sequence). The V end was cut by 0 bases, the J end by 7 bases, with 6 bases between. The CDR3 loop spans 12 amino acids. The CDR3, as DNA: TGTGCCTGGAGTGTGGGGGGCGGGGAGCTGTTTTTT. It yields the protein CAWSVGGGELFF.

V gene TRBV6-5 combines with J gene TRBJ2-7; 10 positions agree with TRBD1. CDR1 MNHEY and CDR2 SVGAGI come from the germline V gene. This CDR3 spans 14 amino acids. J lost 3 bases, V lost 4 bases, and 3 bases had no gene match. As DNA, the CDR3 is TGTGCCAGCAGTTCGGGGACAGGGGACTACGAGCAGTACTTC. Translated, it gives CASSSGTGDYEQYF.

V usage is TRBV6-5 and J usage is TRBJ2-2; 8 nucleotides line up with TRBD2. V dropped 7 bases and J dropped 0; count of bases not matched to a gene: 4. Germline assignment: CDR1 MNHEY and CDR2 SVGAGI. CDR3 length: 15 amino acids. The chain's CDR3 is CASTGTRTNTGELFF. The CDR3 nucleotides are TGTGCCAGCACCGGGACTAGGACGAACACCGGGGAGCTGTTTTTT.

The chain is built from TRBV27 and TRBJ2-7; 10 nucleotides agree with TRBD1. Germline V gene data show CDR1 as MNHEY and CDR2 as SMNVEV (reference sequence). The CDR3 has 14 amino acids. V lost 6 bases to trimming and J lost 6 bases; unmatched junction nucleotides: 8. This CDR3 reads CASSSTGGYSEQYF. CDR3 DNA sequence: TGTGCCAGCAGCTCGACAGGGGGCTATAGCGAGCAGTACTTC.

The chain carries TRBV6-5 and TRBJ2-7, with 8 bases lining up with TRBD1. V lost 0 bases, J lost 5 bases, and 3 bases stayed unmatched. This CDR3 spans 14 amino acids. CDR1 and CDR2 (germline): MNHEY, SVGAGI. The CDR3 DNA reads as TGTGCCAGCAGTTACTCGGCACAGGGGGACGAGCAGTACTTC. It specifies CASSYSAQGDEQYF.

V gene TRBV28 combines with J gene TRBJ1-2, with TRBD1 identical over 10 bases. The germline gives CDR1 MDHEN, CDR2 SYDVKM. The V and J ends lost 6 bases and 2 bases, in that order; junction bases with no gene match: 15. CDR3 length equals 18 residues. CDR3 coding DNA: TGTGCCAGCAGATTTACGGGACAGGGGACTTTGTTGAACTATGGCTACACCTTC. Its protein product is CASRFTGQGTLLNYGYTF.

The rearrangement uses TRBV4-3 and TRBJ2-1; 12 bases line up with TRBD2. The CDR3 consists of 17 residues. V dropped 1 base and J dropped 9; count of bases not matched to a gene: 10. Germline CDR1 reads LGHNA; CDR2 reads YSLEER. The CDR3 sequence: CASSQGWLAGGQGEQFF. In DNA form, the CDR3 reads TGCGCCAGCAGCCAAGGGTGGCTAGCGGGGGGGCAAGGTGAGCAGTTCTTC.

The rearrangement links TRBV10-2 to TRBJ2-7, with a possible D match to TRBD1 (7 bases). Germline loops: CDR1 WSHSY, CDR2 SAAADI. Trimming shortened V by 3 bases and J by 2 bases, and 11 bases separated the two germline ends. The CDR3 covers 14 residues. For the CDR3, the DNA is TGCGCCAGCAGTGACGGCAGGGGGGCCTACGAGCAGTACTTC. Translation gives CASSDGRGAYEQYF.

This clone came up once. V usage is TRBV6-5 and J usage is TRBJ2-7, with D hard to call. With 1 base removed from V and 3 bases from J, the gap between germline ends came to 10 bases. The CDR3 spans 14 residues. The germline CDR1 and CDR2 sequences are MNHEY and SVGAGI. The chain's CDR3 is CASSYLGYGYEQYF. For the CDR3, the DNA is TGTGCCAGCAGTTACTTAGGGTACGGCTACGAGCAGTACTTC.

This chain connects TRBV7-9 to TRBJ1-5; possibly TRBD1 for D (6 bases). Trimming took off 5 bases at V and 4 bases at J, with 18 bases between the two ends. The germline CDR1 and CDR2 sequences are SEHNR and FQNEAQ (reference sequence). The CDR3 is 16 residues long. CDR3 coding DNA: TGTGCCAGCAGCCATCGGGCAGGGGCCTTAAATCAGCCCCAGCATTTT. Protein product: CASSHRAGALNQPQHF.

This clone was seen only once. This chain links TRBV6-1 with TRBJ2-5; TRBD1 is a possible D gene (6 bases). CDR1 is MNHNS, CDR2 SASEGT, per germline. The ends were cut back, 1 base at V and 4 bases at J, with 10 bases in the middle. The CDR3 is made up of 14 amino acids. The CDR3 reads CASSEDRARETQYF. The CDR3 coding sequence is TGTGCCAGCAGTGAAGACAGGGCTCGAGAGACCCAGTACTTC.

This clone rates as medium-sized. The rearrangement links TRBV27 to TRBJ1-2; possibly TRBD1 for D (5 bases). The CDR3 consists of 12 residues. V shed 6 bases and J shed 4 bases, with 9 bases lying between them. Germline values: CDR1 MNHEY, CDR2 SMNVEV (reference sequence). The CDR3 DNA is TGTGCCAGCAGCCGGGACGGCTATGGCTACACCTTC. Translation gives CASSRDGYGYTF.

The V gene is TRBV27, the J gene TRBJ1-5, with a tentative D call TRBD1 (6 bases). The V gene lost 2 bases and the J gene lost 4 bases, with 15 bases spanning the gap. Germline values: CDR1 MNHEY, CDR2 SMNVEV (reference sequence). The CDR3 loop spans 16 amino acids. In DNA, the CDR3 is TGTGCCAGCAGTTTAACCCCGGGACACAGAAATCAGCCCCAGCATTTT. It is translated as CASSLTPGHRNQPQHF.

This rearrangement joins TRBV2 to TRBJ2-7, with 7 bases fitting TRBD2. CDR1 and CDR2 (germline): SNHLY, FYNNEI. The V segment lost 1 base and the J segment 0 bases; nucleotides outside the gene matches: 15. This CDR3 comprises 19 residues. The chain's CDR3 is CASSEVFVGGRRPSYEQYF. In DNA, the CDR3 is TGTGCCAGCAGTGAAGTATTTGTGGGAGGGCGCCGACCCTCCTACGAGCAGTACTTC.

This chain links TRBV28 with TRBJ1-2; 7 bases fit TRBD1. Germline V gene lookup returns CDR1 MDHEN and CDR2 SYDVKM. J lost 4 bases, V lost 3 bases, and 8 bases had no gene match. The CDR3 has 15 amino acids. CDR3: CASSFKGATFYGYTF. CDR3 DNA: TGTGCCAGCAGTTTTAAGGGGGCGACTTTCTATGGCTACACCTTC.

This chain uses TRBV30 with TRBJ2-3; perhaps TRBD1 as D (6 bases). The CDR3 is 14 amino acids. V was shortened by 2 bases and J by 4 bases, with 13 bases between the two germline ends. Germline CDR1 GTSNPN, CDR2 SVGIG (reference sequence). The CDR3 here is CAWSMDSWADTQYF. CDR3 bases: TGTGCCTGGAGTATGGACAGTTGGGCAGATACGCAGTATTTT.

The chain uses TRBV19 and TRBJ2-3, with D unresolved. The V end was cut by 1 base, the J end by 0 bases, with 8 bases between. Germline values: CDR1 LNHDA, CDR2 SQIVND (reference sequence). The CDR3 length is 15 residues. CDR3 DNA: TGTGCCAGTAGTATAGCGGGCAGGAGCACAGATACGCAGTATTTT. Translation: CASSIAGRSTDTQYF.

This chain connects TRBV9 to TRBJ1-5, with 8 bases identical to TRBD1. The V gene's germline CDR1 is SGDLS and CDR2 YYNGEE. The CDR3 loop spans 15 amino acids. J gave up 3 bases and V 4 bases, and 6 bases lay outside the gene matches. The CDR3 DNA is TGTGCCAGCAGCCCCGAGGGACAGGTCAATCAGCCCCAGCATTTT. Translation: CASSPEGQVNQPQHF.

The rearrangement links TRBV4-1 to TRBJ2-3, with TRBD2 matching 11 bases. The length of the CDR3 is 15 residues. Germline lookup yields CDR1 MGHRA and CDR2 YSYEKL. V gave up 6 bases and J gave up 3 bases; unmatched junction bases: 5. CDR3 amino acids: CASSLAGGPTDTQYF. CDR3 DNA: TGCGCCAGCAGTCTAGCGGGGGGACCTACAGATACGCAGTATTTT.

Of note for this clone: Germline and junction disagree at one end, which may indicate a read error. The J gene is TRBJ2-1, the V gene TRBV7-7, with 9 bases aligning to TRBD2. This CDR3 has 16 residues. Germline V lookup: CDR1 SSHAT, CDR2 FNYEAQ (reference sequence). CDR3 in DNA: TGTGCTAGCAGCTTTTCACCGCGGGAGGGTTACAATGAGCAGTTCTTC. This translates into CASSFSPREGYNEQFF.

The J gene is TRBJ2-1, the V gene TRBV13, with 7 bases aligning to TRBD1. The V and J ends lost 7 bases and 5 bases, in that order; junction bases with no gene match: 11. There are 15 residues in the CDR3. The germline V gene has CDR1 PRHDT and CDR2 FYEKMQ (reference sequence). CDR3 coding DNA: TGTGCCAGCACGCAGGGGGTGGGGGATCACAATGAGCAGTTCTTC. It translates to CASTQGVGDHNEQFF.

The chain combines TRBV27 with TRBJ2-7; TRBD2 matches 12 bases. V gave up 5 bases and J gave up 3 bases; unmatched junction bases: 5. Germline CDR1 reads MNHEY; CDR2 reads SMNVEV (reference sequence). This CDR3 spans 15 amino acids. The CDR3 coding sequence is TGTGCCAGCAGTACGTGGACTAGCGGGGACTACGAGCAGTACTTC. This translates into CASSTWTSGDYEQYF.

This clone was seen once. The V gene is TRBV2, the J gene TRBJ2-2; 7 positions agree with TRBD1. Germline loops: CDR1 SNHLY, CDR2 FYNNEI. The trim removed 10 bases at V and 3 bases at J, leaving 11 bases unmatched. The CDR3 has 15 amino acids. Written as DNA, the CDR3 is TGTGCCACCTCCCCAGGGCAGGGGGACACCGGGGAGCTGTTTTTT. It translates to CATSPGQGDTGELFF. The entire variable domain, with the rest obtained from reference TRBV2 and TRBJ2-2, is as follows: EPEVTQTPSHQVTQMGQEVILRCVPISNHLYFYWYRQILGQKVEFLVSFYNNEISEKSEIFDDQFSVERPDGSNFTLKIRSTKLEDSAMYFCATSPGQGDTGELFFGEGSRLTVL.

This clone came up once. V usage is TRBV5-1 and J usage is TRBJ2-5; TRBD2 agrees at 14 bases. Trimming took 4 bases from V and 3 from J; bases not matched to a gene: 2. The germline V gene has CDR1 SGHRS and CDR2 YFSETQ. This CDR3 region has 15 residues. This CDR3 reads CASSTGLAGEETQYF. Written as DNA, the CDR3 is TGCGCCAGCAGCACGGGACTAGCGGGAGAAGAGACCCAGTACTTC. Supplemented by reference TRBV5-1 and TRBJ2-5, the full variable domain reads KAGVTQTPRYLIKTRGQQVTLSCSPISGHRSVSWYQQTPGQGLQFLFEYFSETQRNKGNFPGRFSGRQFSNSRSEMNVSTLELGDSALYLCASSTGLAGEETQYFGPGTRLLVL.

V gene TRBV9 combines with J gene TRBJ2-5, with TRBD2 as a possible D gene (5 bases). The CDR3 runs to 14 residues. V was trimmed by 3 bases and J by 5 bases, leaving 14 bases between them. The germline gives CDR1 SGDLS, CDR2 YYNGEE. The DNA for the CDR3 is TGTGCCAGCAGCGAAGGAGGCACGGATGAGACCCAGTACTTC. Protein sequence: CASSEGGTDETQYF.

This clone turned up a few times. The chain joins TRBV2 to TRBJ2-7; D unclear. The germline V gene encodes CDR1 SNHLY and CDR2 FYNNEI. The CDR3 length is 11 residues. Trimming removed 7 bases from V and 6 bases from J, with 10 bases in between. CDR3 in DNA: TGTGCCAGCATCTGGAGAACCGAGCAGTACTTC. It yields the protein CASIWRTEQYF.

This chain joins TRBV7-9 and TRBJ1-4; D unresolved. Trimming took 4 bases from V and 6 from J, leaving 12 bases between them. The CDR3 has 14 residues. Germline values: CDR1 SEHNR, CDR2 FQNEAQ (reference sequence). In nucleotides, the CDR3 is TGTGCCAGCAGCTCCTCCGAGTCGGATGAAAAACTGTTTTTT. It encodes CASSSSESDEKLFF.

This clone is classed as medium-sized. V usage is TRBV28 and J usage is TRBJ2-7; 7 positions match TRBD1. The V segment lost 4 bases and the J segment 6 bases; nucleotides outside the gene matches: 3. Germline CDR1 is MDHEN and CDR2 is SYDVKM. This CDR3 has 12 amino acids. CDR3 amino acids: CASSSTGAEQYF. The CDR3 nucleotides are TGTGCCAGCAGTTCCACAGGGGCCGAGCAGTACTTC.